This is a list of T cell receptor beta chains from one sample in a study of T-cell memory formation after mild COVID-19. TCRdb redid the calling of the 5' RACE reads with MiXCR, one entry per CDR3 protein. The data contain about 350,000 distinct CDR3 sequences, approximately 14% of them singletons. The specimen sequenced was PBMCs or a T cell subset sorted from them (not recorded which). All receptors come from a man between 18 and 29 years old who had mild COVID-19 (a few samples of this study predate the infection). Cell type and time point are not known. Both conserved end residues are part of each CDR3. Clone size is shown for a subset of rows, as once, few, many or a class of expanded clone.

j_call	v_call	clone_size	cdr3_aa
TRBJ1-2	TRBV3-1	few	CASSQDPTGYGYTF
TRBJ2-7	TRBV29-1	.	CSVGRGQGSYEQYF
TRBJ2-3	TRBV11-2	few	CASSHPTGRGSDTQYF
TRBJ2-1	TRBV24-1	few	CATSPTGGFDEQFF
TRBJ2-1	TRBV5-1	few	CASRPERVVGYNEQFF
TRBJ2-1	TRBV12-3/TRBV12-4	few	CASSSPGDLLTYNEQFF
TRBJ2-1	TRBV6-6	few	CASLSSGGAREQFF
TRBJ2-7	TRBV7-6	.	CASSLTGESTYEQYF
TRBJ2-3	TRBV7-8	.	CASSLGPATDTQYF
TRBJ2-7	TRBV4-2	.	CASSQGGQGTYEQYF
TRBJ2-5	TRBV6-6	few	CASSYSKRSGEETQYF
TRBJ2-2	TRBV18	many	CASSDRVNTGELFF
TRBJ2-7	TRBV30	.	CAWGGAGGRGEQYF
TRBJ1-4	TRBV12-3/TRBV12-4	few	CASSFGVYGEEEKLFF
TRBJ1-1	TRBV4-3	few	CASSQATVNTEAFF
TRBJ1-2	TRBV6-4	few	CASSDSTGGYGYTF
TRBJ2-1	TRBV7-3	many	CASSRAGPSSYNEQFF
TRBJ2-5	TRBV27	.	CASSLYANRGTQYF
TRBJ2-5	TRBV20-1	.	CSVSLRETQYF
TRBJ1-2	TRBV14	few	CASSQDRAYGYTF
TRBJ2-5	TRBV7-2	.	CASSYEGRWTQYF
TRBJ2-1	TRBV4-3	.	CASSQDLRRGGYNEQFF
TRBJ1-4	TRBV29-1	few	CSVEGGEKLFF
TRBJ1-2	TRBV12-5	.	CASGRDRGSPYGYTF
TRBJ2-3	TRBV20-1	.	CSASRASGDLDTQYF
TRBJ1-3	TRBV7-2	few	CASSLGHRVGNTIYF
TRBJ1-4	TRBV5-1	.	CASSGGQVPEKLFF
TRBJ1-2	TRBV5-5	.	CASSQTLYGYTF
TRBJ1-2	TRBV20-1	.	CSALDREVGYTF
TRBJ1-1	TRBV28	many	CASYRYMNTEAFF
TRBJ2-3	TRBV9	few	CASSVTGGYGTDTQYF
TRBJ2-1	TRBV4-1	.	CASRGLASGEQFF
TRBJ2-2	TRBV11-2	.	CASSPYGGENTGELFF
TRBJ2-7	TRBV6-2/TRBV6-3	.	CASSGATEQYF
TRBJ1-2	TRBV7-2	few	CASSSQGATYGYTF
TRBJ1-5	TRBV6-6	.	CASSYREWVGQPQHF
TRBJ2-1	TRBV7-9	.	CASSSPGGPYNEQFF
TRBJ1-6	TRBV4-1	.	CASRQVGGFYNSPLHF
TRBJ2-7	TRBV20-1	.	CSAFPGPTYEQYF
TRBJ2-3	TRBV5-1	.	CASSAGTPSKDTQYF
TRBJ2-1	TRBV7-3	many	CASSSTGNEQFF
TRBJ1-1	TRBV6-2/TRBV6-3	few	CASIKAGGTEAFF